This T cell receptor beta chain comes out of a study of blood T cell repertoires in COVID-19. The protocol was immunoSEQ multiplex PCR, while the TCRdb copy is restricted to in-frame clones and leaves out a portion. The sample shows under 130,000 clones, 87% of them seen only once. The CDR3 is 15 residues long. Germline CDR1 and CDR2: SGHTA and FQGNSA. J lost 7 bases, V lost 3 bases, and 4 bases had no gene match. The rearrangement joins TRBV7-2 to TRBJ1-6; 9 nucleotides line up with TRBD1. This clonotype originated in a man in his fifties in a cohort sampled during active COVID-19. Material: peripheral blood. CDR3 sequence (DNA): TGTGCCAGCAGCTTGAGACAGGGGGGCAATTCACCCCTCCACTTT. Protein: CASSLRQGGNSPLHF.